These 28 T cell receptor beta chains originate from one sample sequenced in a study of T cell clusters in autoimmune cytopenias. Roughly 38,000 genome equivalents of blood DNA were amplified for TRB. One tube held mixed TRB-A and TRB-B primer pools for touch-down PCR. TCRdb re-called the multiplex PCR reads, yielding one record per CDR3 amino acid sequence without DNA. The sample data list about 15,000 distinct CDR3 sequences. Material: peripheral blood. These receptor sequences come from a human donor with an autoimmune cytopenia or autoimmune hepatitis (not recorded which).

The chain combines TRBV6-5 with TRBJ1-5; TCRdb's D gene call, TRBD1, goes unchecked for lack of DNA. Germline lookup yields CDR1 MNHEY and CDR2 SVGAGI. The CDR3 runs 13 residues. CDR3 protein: CASRGQSNQPQHF.

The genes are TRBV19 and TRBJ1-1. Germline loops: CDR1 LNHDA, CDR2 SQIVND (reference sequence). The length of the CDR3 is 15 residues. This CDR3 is CASSDSYRRNTEAFF.

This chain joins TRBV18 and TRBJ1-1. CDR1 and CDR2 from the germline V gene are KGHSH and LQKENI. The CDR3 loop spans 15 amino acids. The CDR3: CASSPSARANTEAFF.

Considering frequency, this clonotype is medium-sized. The CDR3 region is CASSIGVNTEAFF. The rearrangement joins TRBV6-5 to TRBJ1-1. The CDR3 is made up of 13 amino acids. Germline CDR1 MNHEY, CDR2 SVGAGI.

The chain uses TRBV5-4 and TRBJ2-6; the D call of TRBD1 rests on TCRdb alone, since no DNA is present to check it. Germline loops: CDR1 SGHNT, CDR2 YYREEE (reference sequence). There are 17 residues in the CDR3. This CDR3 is CASSLVGGASGANVLTF.

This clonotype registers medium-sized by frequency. CDR3 residues: CASSYRGRGRVDTGELFF. The chain has TRBV6-5 and TRBJ2-2; the TCRdb D gene call, TRBD1, has no DNA to confirm it. There are 18 residues in the CDR3. CDR1 MNHEY and CDR2 SVGAGI come from the germline V gene.

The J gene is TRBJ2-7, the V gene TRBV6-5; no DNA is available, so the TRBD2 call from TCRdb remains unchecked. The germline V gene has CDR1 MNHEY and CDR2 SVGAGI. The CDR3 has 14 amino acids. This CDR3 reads CASSYFGGGGEQYF.

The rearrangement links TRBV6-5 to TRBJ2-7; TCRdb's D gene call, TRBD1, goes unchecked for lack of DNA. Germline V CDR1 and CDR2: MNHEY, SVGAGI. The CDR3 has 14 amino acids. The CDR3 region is CASSYIGQSYEQYF.

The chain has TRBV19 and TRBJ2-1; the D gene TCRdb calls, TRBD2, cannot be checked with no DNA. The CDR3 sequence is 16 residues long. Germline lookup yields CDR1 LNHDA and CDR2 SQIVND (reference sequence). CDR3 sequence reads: CASSIEAGVSLNEQFF.

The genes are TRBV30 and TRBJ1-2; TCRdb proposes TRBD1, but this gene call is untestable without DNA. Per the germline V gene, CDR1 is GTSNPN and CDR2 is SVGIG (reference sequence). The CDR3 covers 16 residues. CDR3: CAWRRPGGKANYGYTF.

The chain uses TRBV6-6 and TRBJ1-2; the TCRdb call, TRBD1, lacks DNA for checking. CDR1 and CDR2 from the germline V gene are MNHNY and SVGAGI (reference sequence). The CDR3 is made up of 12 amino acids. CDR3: CASRYDREGYTF.

The CDR3 spells CASSPLGSREAFF. V and J are TRBV18 and TRBJ1-1. The CDR3 runs to 13 residues. Germline V gene data show CDR1 as KGHSH and CDR2 as LQKENI.

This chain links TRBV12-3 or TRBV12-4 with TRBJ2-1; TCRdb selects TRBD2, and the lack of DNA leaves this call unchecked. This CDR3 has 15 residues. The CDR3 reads CASSWVPSGGNEQFF.

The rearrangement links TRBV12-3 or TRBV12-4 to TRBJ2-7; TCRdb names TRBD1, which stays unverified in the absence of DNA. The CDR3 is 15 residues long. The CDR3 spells CASSEQVKGAYEQYF.

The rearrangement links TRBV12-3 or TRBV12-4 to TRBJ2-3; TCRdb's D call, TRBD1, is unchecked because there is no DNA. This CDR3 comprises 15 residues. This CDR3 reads CASSDRDPRGDTQYF.

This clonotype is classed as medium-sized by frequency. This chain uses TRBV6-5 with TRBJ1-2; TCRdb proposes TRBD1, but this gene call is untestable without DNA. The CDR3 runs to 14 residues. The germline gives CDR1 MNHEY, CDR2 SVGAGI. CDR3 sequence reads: CASSKGQGRYGYTF.

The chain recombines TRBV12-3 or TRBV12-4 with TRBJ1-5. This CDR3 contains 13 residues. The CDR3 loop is CASSLYRDQPQHF.

The chain's CDR3 is CASSSKPGVYGYTF. The V gene is TRBV27, the J gene TRBJ1-2; TCRdb outputs TRBD1, but without DNA this stays unchecked. This CDR3 spans 14 amino acids. Germline lookup yields CDR1 MNHEY and CDR2 SMNVEV (reference sequence).

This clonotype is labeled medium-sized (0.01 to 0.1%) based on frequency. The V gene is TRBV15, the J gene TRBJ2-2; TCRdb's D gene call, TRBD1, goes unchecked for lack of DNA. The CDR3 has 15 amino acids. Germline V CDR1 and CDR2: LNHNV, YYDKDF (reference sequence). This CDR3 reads CATSSFWQGAGELFF. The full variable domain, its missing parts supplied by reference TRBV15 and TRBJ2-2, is DAMVIQNPRYQVTQFGKPVTLSCSQTLNHNVMYWYQQKSSQAPKLLFHYYDKDFNNEADTPDNFQSRRPNTSFCFLDIRSPGLGDTAMYLCATSSFWQGAGELFFGEGSRLTVL.

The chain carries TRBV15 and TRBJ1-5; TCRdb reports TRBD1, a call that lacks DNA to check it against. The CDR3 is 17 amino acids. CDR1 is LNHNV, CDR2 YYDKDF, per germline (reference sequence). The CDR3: CATSRDTRVRGYQPQHF.

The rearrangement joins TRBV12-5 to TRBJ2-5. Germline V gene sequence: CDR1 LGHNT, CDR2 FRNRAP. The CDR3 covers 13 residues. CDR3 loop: CASSLASWETQYF.

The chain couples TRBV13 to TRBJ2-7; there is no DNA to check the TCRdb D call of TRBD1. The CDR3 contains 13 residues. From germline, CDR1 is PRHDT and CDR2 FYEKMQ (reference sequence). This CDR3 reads CASSFLQGSEQYF.

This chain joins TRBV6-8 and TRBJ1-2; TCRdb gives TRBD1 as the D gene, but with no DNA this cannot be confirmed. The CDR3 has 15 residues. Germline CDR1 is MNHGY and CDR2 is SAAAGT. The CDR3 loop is CASSRTGGREYGYTF.

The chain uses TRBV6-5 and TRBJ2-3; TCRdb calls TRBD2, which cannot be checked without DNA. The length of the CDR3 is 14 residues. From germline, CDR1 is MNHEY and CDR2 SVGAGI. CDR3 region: CASCPASGSYTQYF.

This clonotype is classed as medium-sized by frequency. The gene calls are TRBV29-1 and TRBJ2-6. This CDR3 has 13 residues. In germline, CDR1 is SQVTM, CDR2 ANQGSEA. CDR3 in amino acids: CSVVISGANVLTF.

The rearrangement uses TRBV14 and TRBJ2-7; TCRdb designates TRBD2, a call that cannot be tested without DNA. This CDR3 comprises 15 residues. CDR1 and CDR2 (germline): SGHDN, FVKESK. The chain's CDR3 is CASSQPGERGYEQYF.

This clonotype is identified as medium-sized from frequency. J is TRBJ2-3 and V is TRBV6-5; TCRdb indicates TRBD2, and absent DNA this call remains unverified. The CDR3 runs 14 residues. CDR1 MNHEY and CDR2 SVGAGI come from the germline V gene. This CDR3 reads CASSQGLAGPTQYF.

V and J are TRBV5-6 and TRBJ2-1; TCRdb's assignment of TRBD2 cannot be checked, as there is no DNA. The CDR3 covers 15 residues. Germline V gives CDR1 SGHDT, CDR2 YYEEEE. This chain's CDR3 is CASSPEGRSFDEQFF.